This T cell receptor (beta chain) is from a study of T cell responses to AZD1222 COVID-19 vaccine. Study conclusions and caveats: Dominant at 160-218 and 743-854, vaccine-associated CD4 TCRs also spanned spike. Baseline antibody screening turned up just six seropositive AZD1222 recipients.

CDR1 and CDR2 (germline): SGHRS, YFSETQ. V shed 2 bases and J shed 9 bases, with 12 bases lying between them. The CDR3 sequence is 12 residues long. This clone was counted a few times. Its antigen remains unknown. Sequencing was performed with immunoSEQ multiplex PCR; in TCRdb, only in-frame clones are kept and a portion is missing. The table has 100,000 to 150,000 clones, more than 75% seen once. Specimen: peripheral blood, collected on day 0 of AZD1222 vaccination. This chain joins TRBV5-1 and TRBJ2-7, with D possibly TRBD1 on 6 matching bases. This TCR derives from an adult in good health. CDR3 sequence reads: CASSLGQGRQYF. CDR3 sequence (DNA): TGCGCCAGCAGCTTAGGGCAGGGGAGGCAGTACTTC.